This TCR beta chain was found in a study of beta chain features in type 1 diabetes. For the study at large: Healthy donors, compared against patients, showed similar age, gender and cell yields. General study results and limits: The influence of HLA type on TCRB rearrangement stayed undetermined. Equally in patients and controls, shorter templates might have been favored by PCR.

The authors reverse transcribed all of the isolated RNA, so sequencing captured expressed TCRB transcripts. Using immunoSEQ multiplex PCR, the repertoire was profiled, and TCRdb retains in-frame clones only, with some absent. The sample yields about 110,000 clones, almost 40% seen once. In its sample, this clone was seen a few times. Its antigen remains unknown. Sample: stem cell memory CD4+ T cells from blood. This TCR came from a woman under 30 in good health.

The CDR3 nucleotides are TGCGCCAGCAGCTTGGCTCTACTGAACACCGGGGAGCTGTTTTTT. This encodes CASSLALLNTGELFF. The V and J genes are TRBV5-1 and TRBJ2-2, with D unresolved. CDR1 and CDR2 (germline): SGHRS, YFSETQ. The CDR3 contains 15 residues. The germline V and J ends were trimmed by 0 bases and 1 base, with 7 bases remaining between them.